These T cell receptor beta chains were read from a single sample in a study of blood T cell repertoires in COVID-19. Clones were read by immunoSEQ multiplex PCR, and TCRdb kept only the in-frame ones, dropping some. The data contain tens of thousands of clones, approximately 90% of them singletons. The sequenced sample consisted of peripheral blood. All receptors come from a human donor in a cohort sampled during active COVID-19. Both conserved end residues are part of each CDR3. D genes are given only for firm matches. The size field is filled for only some rows; it gives once, few, many or a size class.

clone size: once
V gene: TRBV6-1
D gene: -
J gene: TRBJ1-1
CDR3 DNA: TGTGCCAGCAGTGAAGCGGGCAGGAACACTGAAGCTTTCTTT
CDR3 protein: CASSEAGRNTEAFF

clone size: once
V gene: TRBV5-1
D gene: -
J gene: TRBJ2-6
CDR3 DNA: TGCGCCAGCAGCATAACCACCGGGACAAGTGGGGCCAACGTCCTGACTTTC
CDR3 protein: CASSITTGTSGANVLTF

clone size: -
V gene: TRBV19
D gene: -
J gene: TRBJ2-7
CDR3 DNA: TGTGCCAGTACCAAAGGGATTCTAGGAGGCTACGAGCAGTACTTC
CDR3 protein: CASTKGILGGYEQYF

clone size: -
V gene: TRBV7-3
D gene: TRBD2
J gene: TRBJ2-7
CDR3 DNA: TGTGCCAGCAGCTTGGGGCTAGCGGGAGGGGAGCAGTACTTC
CDR3 protein: CASSLGLAGGEQYF

clone size: -
V gene: TRBV27
D gene: TRBD2
J gene: TRBJ2-1
CDR3 DNA: TGTGCCAGCAGTTTATCAGGGACTAGCGGCTACAATGAGCAGTTCTTC
CDR3 protein: CASSLSGTSGYNEQFF

clone size: -
V gene: TRBV7-9
D gene: -
J gene: TRBJ1-1
CDR3 DNA: TGTGCCAGCAGATCACAGGGCATGAACACTGAAGCTTTCTTT
CDR3 protein: CASRSQGMNTEAFF

clone size: -
V gene: TRBV19
D gene: -
J gene: TRBJ2-3
CDR3 DNA: TGTGCCAGTAGTATAGGACTGCCCGGAGGACCAGATACGCAGTATTTT
CDR3 protein: CASSIGLPGGPDTQYF

clone size: -
V gene: TRBV27
D gene: TRBD2
J gene: TRBJ2-4
CDR3 DNA: TGTGCCAGCAGTCTCAGGACTAGCGCGGCCAAAAACATTCAGTACTTC
CDR3 protein: CASSLRTSAAKNIQYF

clone size: -
V gene: TRBV3-1/TRBV3-2
D gene: -
J gene: TRBJ1-2
CDR3 DNA: TGTGCCAGCAGCCAAGCCCCCTCGAGTGGCTACACCTTC
CDR3 protein: CASSQAPSSGYTF

clone size: -
V gene: TRBV4-1
D gene: TRBD1
J gene: TRBJ2-7
CDR3 DNA: TGCGCCAGCACCCAGGCGGCACAGGGGGGTTACGAGCAGTACTTC
CDR3 protein: CASTQAAQGGYEQYF

clone size: -
V gene: TRBV6-2/TRBV6-3
D gene: -
J gene: TRBJ2-2
CDR3 DNA: TGTGCCAGCAGTTACTCGGGGGAGGTTACCGGGGAGCTGTTTTTT
CDR3 protein: CASSYSGEVTGELFF

clone size: -
V gene: TRBV14
D gene: -
J gene: TRBJ2-3
CDR3 DNA: TGTGCCAGCAGCCAATGGAGGACAGATACGCAGTATTTT
CDR3 protein: CASSQWRTDTQYF

clone size: -
V gene: TRBV2
D gene: -
J gene: TRBJ1-3
CDR3 DNA: TGTGCCAGCAGTGAAGAGGGGCAGGGTCGAGTGGGAAACACCATATATTTT
CDR3 protein: CASSEEGQGRVGNTIYF

clone size: -
V gene: TRBV3-1/TRBV3-2
D gene: TRBD2
J gene: TRBJ2-7
CDR3 DNA: TGTGCCAGCAGCCAGGCCGGGGGGACTAGCGGGAGAAGCGAGCAGTACTTC
CDR3 protein: CASSQAGGTSGRSEQYF

clone size: -
V gene: TRBV6-2/TRBV6-3
D gene: TRBD2
J gene: TRBJ2-2
CDR3 DNA: TGTGCCAGCAGTTGGTCCAGCGGGAAAGTCGGCGGGGAGCTGTTTTTT
CDR3 protein: CASSWSSGKVGGELFF

clone size: -
V gene: TRBV27
D gene: TRBD2
J gene: TRBJ2-1
CDR3 DNA: TGTGCCAGCAGTTTCTCAGGACTAGCTAACAATGAGCAGTTCTTC
CDR3 protein: CASSFSGLANNEQFF

clone size: -
V gene: TRBV4-3
D gene: -
J gene: TRBJ1-4
CDR3 DNA: TGCGCCAGCAGCCAAGAACGCGGACAGCAACAAAAACTGTTTTTT
CDR3 protein: CASSQERGQQQKLFF

clone size: few
V gene: TRBV5-1
D gene: TRBD1
J gene: TRBJ1-1
CDR3 DNA: TGCGCCAGCAGCGCTACAGGGGCCTCTCAAGCTTTCTTT
CDR3 protein: CASSATGASQAFF

clone size: -
V gene: TRBV5-8
D gene: -
J gene: TRBJ2-1
CDR3 DNA: TGTGCCAGCAGCTCTGGTATAGTAGTACGGCAGTTCTTC
CDR3 protein: CASSSGIVVRQFF

clone size: once
V gene: TRBV3-1/TRBV3-2
D gene: -
J gene: TRBJ1-5
CDR3 DNA: TGTGCCAGCAGCTCACATACAGGGTCGGGCAATCAGCCCCAGCATTTT
CDR3 protein: CASSSHTGSGNQPQHF

clone size: -
V gene: TRBV7-3
D gene: TRBD2
J gene: TRBJ2-1
CDR3 DNA: TGTGCCAGCAGCCCTCGGGTAGCGGGAGGTAATGAGCAGTTCTTC
CDR3 protein: CASSPRVAGGNEQFF

clone size: -
V gene: TRBV19
D gene: -
J gene: TRBJ1-2
CDR3 DNA: TGTGCCAGTAGTAAAGACAACTCTTGGAACTATGGCTACACCTTC
CDR3 protein: CASSKDNSWNYGYTF

clone size: -
V gene: TRBV28
D gene: TRBD2
J gene: TRBJ2-3
CDR3 DNA: TGTGCCAGCAGCATGACTAGCGGGGGTTTGGGTTCACAAGATACGCAGTATTTT
CDR3 protein: CASSMTSGGLGSQDTQYF

clone size: -
V gene: TRBV18
D gene: TRBD2
J gene: TRBJ2-1
CDR3 DNA: TGTGCCAGCTCACCTCCGGCGGGGGGCCCAAATGAGCAGTTCTTC
CDR3 protein: CASSPPAGGPNEQFF

clone size: -
V gene: TRBV4-2
D gene: TRBD2
J gene: TRBJ2-3
CDR3 DNA: TGTGCCAGCAGCCAGTCGCTAGCGGGAGTAAGATTCGGGACAGATACGCAGTATTTT
CDR3 protein: CASSQSLAGVRFGTDTQYF

clone size: -
V gene: TRBV3-1/TRBV3-2
D gene: -
J gene: TRBJ1-3
CDR3 DNA: TGTGCCAGCAGCCTCAGAGTGGGGGGGACAAACACCATATATTTT
CDR3 protein: CASSLRVGGTNTIYF

clone size: -
V gene: TRBV10-2
D gene: -
J gene: TRBJ2-5
CDR3 DNA: TGCGCCAGCAGTGGGAGGCTGCAGGGGAGGGAGGAGACCCAGTACTTC
CDR3 protein: CASSGRLQGREETQYF

clone size: -
V gene: TRBV5-4
D gene: TRBD2
J gene: TRBJ2-5
CDR3 DNA: TGTGCCAGCAGAGGTCAAGCGGGACAAGAGACCCAGTACTTC
CDR3 protein: CASRGQAGQETQYF

clone size: -
V gene: TRBV7-2
D gene: -
J gene: TRBJ2-5
CDR3 DNA: TGTGCCAGCAGCTTAACAGCCGGCAGGCGAGAGACCCAGTACTTC
CDR3 protein: CASSLTAGRRETQYF

clone size: -
V gene: TRBV12-5
D gene: -
J gene: TRBJ2-4
CDR3 DNA: TGTGCTAGTGGCATCGGGACTCCGAACAGGAACATTCAGTACTTC
CDR3 protein: CASGIGTPNRNIQYF

clone size: -
V gene: TRBV5-1
D gene: -
J gene: TRBJ2-5
CDR3 DNA: TGCGCCAGCAGCTTGGCCGAAGGGGTAGAGCTGGAGACCCAGTACTTC
CDR3 protein: CASSLAEGVELETQYF

clone size: -
V gene: TRBV6-5
D gene: -
J gene: TRBJ2-3
CDR3 DNA: TGTGCCAGCAAGGTCGGCGGGAGCACAGATACGCAGTATTTT
CDR3 protein: CASKVGGSTDTQYF

clone size: -
V gene: TRBV2
D gene: -
J gene: TRBJ2-3
CDR3 DNA: TGTGCCAGCAGTGAAGGGCCCTTCACAGATACGCAGTATTTT
CDR3 protein: CASSEGPFTDTQYF

clone size: -
V gene: TRBV7-9
D gene: -
J gene: TRBJ2-6
CDR3 DNA: TGTGCCAGCAGCTTAAAACAGGAACCTGGGGCCAACGTCCTGACTTTC
CDR3 protein: CASSLKQEPGANVLTF

clone size: -
V gene: TRBV6-2/TRBV6-3
D gene: TRBD1
J gene: TRBJ2-5
CDR3 DNA: TGTGCCAGCAGTTCCGACAGGGGGGTGGATCTGGAGACCCAGTACTTC
CDR3 protein: CASSSDRGVDLETQYF

clone size: -
V gene: TRBV9
D gene: TRBD1
J gene: TRBJ1-1
CDR3 DNA: TGTGCCAGCAGCGCGGGGACAGCGAACACTGAAGCTTTCTTT
CDR3 protein: CASSAGTANTEAFF

clone size: -
V gene: TRBV15
D gene: -
J gene: TRBJ1-2
CDR3 DNA: TGTGCCACCAGCTCCCGGACAAGGAACTATGGCTACACCTTC
CDR3 protein: CATSSRTRNYGYTF

clone size: -
V gene: TRBV3-1/TRBV3-2
D gene: TRBD1
J gene: TRBJ1-1
CDR3 DNA: TGTGCCGGTTTTGCATGGACAGGGGGCGTTAAATTCCGATTGGGAATACAACGTATAGCTTTCTTT
CDR3 protein: CAGFAWTGGVKFRLGIQRIAFF

clone size: once
V gene: TRBV6-2/TRBV6-3
D gene: -
J gene: TRBJ1-2
CDR3 DNA: TGTGCCAGCAGTTACTCGTTGGAGGGGCGGGGTGGCTACACCTTC
CDR3 protein: CASSYSLEGRGGYTF

clone size: -
V gene: TRBV28
D gene: -
J gene: TRBJ1-3
CDR3 DNA: TGTGCCAGCAGTTTTCAGGGTCTAAACACCATATATTTT
CDR3 protein: CASSFQGLNTIYF

clone size: -
V gene: TRBV28
D gene: -
J gene: TRBJ1-6
CDR3 DNA: TGTGCCAGCAGTTCAGACTCTAATTCACCCCTCCACTTT
CDR3 protein: CASSSDSNSPLHF

clone size: -
V gene: TRBV19
D gene: TRBD1
J gene: TRBJ2-3
CDR3 DNA: TGTGCCAGTAAAGACAGGGTGGCAGATACGCAGTATTTT
CDR3 protein: CASKDRVADTQYF

clone size: -
V gene: TRBV14
D gene: TRBD1
J gene: TRBJ2-7
CDR3 DNA: TGTGCCAGCAGCCCCTGGACAGGGAGATCCTACGAGCAGTACTTC
CDR3 protein: CASSPWTGRSYEQYF

clone size: once
V gene: TRBV7-2
D gene: -
J gene: TRBJ1-1
CDR3 DNA: TGTGCCAGCAGCTTACGAGGGCGGATGAACACTGAAGCTTTCTTT
CDR3 protein: CASSLRGRMNTEAFF

clone size: once
V gene: TRBV6-5
D gene: TRBD1
J gene: TRBJ1-6
CDR3 DNA: TGTGCCAGCAGCACCGGGACAGTAACACCCCTCCACTTT
CDR3 protein: CASSTGTVTPLHF

clone size: -
V gene: TRBV7-6
D gene: -
J gene: TRBJ2-3
CDR3 DNA: TGTGCCAGCAGCTTTAGTACAGGCACAGATACGCAGTATTTT
CDR3 protein: CASSFSTGTDTQYF

clone size: -
V gene: TRBV5-1
D gene: TRBD2
J gene: TRBJ2-2
CDR3 DNA: TGCGCCAGCAGCTTGGAAACTAGCGGGCCTAACACCGGGGAGCTGTTTTTT
CDR3 protein: CASSLETSGPNTGELFF

clone size: once
V gene: TRBV21-1
D gene: -
J gene: TRBJ1-5
CDR3 DNA: TGTGCCAGCGATCTCCGGGACACCCCAAGGAGCAATCAGCCCCAGCATTTT
CDR3 protein: CASDLRDTPRSNQPQHF

clone size: once
V gene: TRBV29-1
D gene: TRBD1
J gene: TRBJ1-2
CDR3 DNA: TGCAGCGTCTACAGGGGGCTCTATGGCTACACCTTC
CDR3 protein: CSVYRGLYGYTF

clone size: -
V gene: TRBV29-1
D gene: TRBD1
J gene: TRBJ1-3
CDR3 DNA: TGCAGCGTCCATGACCCCGGGACAGTGGGAAACACCATATATTTT
CDR3 protein: CSVHDPGTVGNTIYF

clone size: -
V gene: TRBV7-6
D gene: -
J gene: TRBJ2-1
CDR3 DNA: TGTGCCAGCAGCTTAATTTCCGGGAACTACAATGAGCAGTTCTTC
CDR3 protein: CASSLISGNYNEQFF